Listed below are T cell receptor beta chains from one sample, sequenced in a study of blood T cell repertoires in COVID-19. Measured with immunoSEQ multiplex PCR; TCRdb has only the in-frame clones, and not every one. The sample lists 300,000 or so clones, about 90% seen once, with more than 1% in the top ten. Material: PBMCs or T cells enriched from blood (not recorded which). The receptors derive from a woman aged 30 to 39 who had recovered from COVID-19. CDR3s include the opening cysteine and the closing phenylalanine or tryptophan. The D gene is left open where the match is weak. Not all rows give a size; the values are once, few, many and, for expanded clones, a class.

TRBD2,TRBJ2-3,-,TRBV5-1,CASSLDPGGAPLSTQYF,TGCGCCAGCAGCTTGGATCCCGGGGGGGCCCCCTTAAGTACGCAGTATTTT
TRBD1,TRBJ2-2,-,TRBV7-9,CASSPYLTDRGDTGELFF,TGTGCCAGCAGCCCTTACCTGACGGACAGGGGCGACACCGGGGAGCTGTTTTTT
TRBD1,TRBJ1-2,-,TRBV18,CASHGTEGGYTF,TGTGCCAGCCACGGGACAGAGGGGGGCTACACCTTC
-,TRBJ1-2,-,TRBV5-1,CASSLSGGNYGYTF,TGCGCCAGCAGCTTGTCCGGGGGAAACTATGGCTACACCTTC
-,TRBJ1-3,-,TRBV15,CATSPSIGRGAGNTIYF,TGTGCCACCAGTCCCTCGATTGGTAGGGGTGCCGGAAACACCATATATTTT
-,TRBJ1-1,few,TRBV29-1,CSVGEGRAEAFF,TGCAGCGTTGGTGAGGGAAGGGCTGAAGCTTTCTTT
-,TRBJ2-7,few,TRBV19,CASSIGGLFYEQYF,TGTGCCAGTAGTATAGGTGGGCTGTTCTACGAGCAGTACTTC
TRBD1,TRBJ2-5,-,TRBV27,CASSYRGWETQYF,TGTGCCAGCAGCTACAGGGGGTGGGAGACCCAGTACTTC
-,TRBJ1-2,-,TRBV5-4,CASMLDSYYGYTF,TGTGCCAGCATGCTAGACAGCTACTATGGCTACACCTTC
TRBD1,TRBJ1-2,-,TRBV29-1,CSTDRGGGYTF,TGCAGCACGGACAGGGGAGGCGGCTACACCTTC
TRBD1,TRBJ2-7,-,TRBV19,CASSIRQGTYEQYF,TGTGCCAGTAGTATACGACAGGGGACATACGAGCAGTACTTC
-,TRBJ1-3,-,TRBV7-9,CASSLAHLEGNTIYF,TGTGCCAGCAGCTTGGCCCACCTAGAGGGAAACACCATATATTTT
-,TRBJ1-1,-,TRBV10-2,CASSDWRVNTEAFF,TGCGCCAGCAGTGATTGGAGGGTGAACACTGAAGCTTTCTTT
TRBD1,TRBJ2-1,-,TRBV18,CASSPPAGGWDEQFF,TGTGCCAGCTCACCACCGGCAGGGGGCTGGGATGAGCAGTTCTTC
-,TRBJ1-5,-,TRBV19,CASRLQGDQPQHF,TGTGCCAGTAGATTGCAGGGCGATCAGCCCCAGCATTTT
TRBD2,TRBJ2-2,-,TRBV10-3,CATWPSGGLRGTGELFF,TGTGCCACCTGGCCTAGCGGGGGGCTTCGGGGCACCGGGGAGCTGTTTTTT
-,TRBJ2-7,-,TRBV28,CASRNTGWSEQYF,TGTGCCAGCAGAAATACAGGATGGAGCGAGCAGTACTTC
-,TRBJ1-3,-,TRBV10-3,CAISAWVQGYSGNTIYF,TGTGCCATCAGTGCATGGGTCCAGGGCTACTCTGGAAACACCATATATTTT
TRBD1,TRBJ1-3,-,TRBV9,CASRQGAGGNTIYF,TGTGCCAGCAGGCAGGGGGCAGGTGGAAACACCATATATTTT
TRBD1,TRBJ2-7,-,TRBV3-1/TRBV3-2,CASSQESKSDRDSYEQYF,TGTGCCAGCAGCCAAGAATCCAAGTCGGACAGGGACTCCTACGAGCAGTACTTC
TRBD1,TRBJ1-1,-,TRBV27,CASSPAGGTEAFF,TGTGCCAGCAGCCCTGCAGGGGGCACTGAAGCTTTCTTT
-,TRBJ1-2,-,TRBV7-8,CASSLRRGGYGYTF,TGTGCCAGCAGCTTGAGGAGGGGCGGGTATGGCTACACCTTC
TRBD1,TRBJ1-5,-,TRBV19,CVPQEGTENSNQPQHF,TGTGTGCCGCAGGAAGGGACAGAAAATAGCAATCAGCCCCAGCATTTT
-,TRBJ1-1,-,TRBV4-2,CASSQEPSQGSEAFF,TGTGCCAGCAGCCAAGAGCCGTCTCAGGGGTCTGAAGCTTTCTTT
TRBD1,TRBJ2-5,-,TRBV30,CAWSVRQGETQYF,TGTGCCTGGAGTGTACGACAGGGTGAGACCCAGTACTTC
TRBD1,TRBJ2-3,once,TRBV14,CASSQDLRRGQGATDTQYF,TGTGCCAGCAGCCAAGATCTGCGTCGAGGACAGGGGGCCACAGATACGCAGTATTTT
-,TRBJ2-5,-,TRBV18,CASSSRQFRETQYF,TGTGCCAGCTCATCCAGACAGTTTCGAGAGACCCAGTACTTC
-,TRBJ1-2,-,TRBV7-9,CASSLDGSPNYGYTF,TGTGCCAGCAGCTTAGATGGGAGCCCCAACTATGGCTACACCTTC
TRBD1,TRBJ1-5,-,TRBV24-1,CATSAGTGYHQPQHF,TGTGCCACCAGCGCCGGGACAGGGTACCATCAGCCCCAGCATTTT
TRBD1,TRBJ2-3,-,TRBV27,CASKMTGTSTDTQYF,TGTGCCAGCAAAATGACAGGGACCAGCACAGATACGCAGTATTTT
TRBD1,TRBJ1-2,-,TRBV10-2,CASTPGQGSGYTF,TGCGCCAGCACTCCGGGACAGGGATCTGGCTACACCTTC
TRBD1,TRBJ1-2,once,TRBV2,CASRGIRDSYGYTF,TGTGCCAGCAGGGGCATACGGGACAGCTATGGCTACACCTTC
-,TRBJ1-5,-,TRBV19,CASRPGLRNQPQHF,TGTGCCAGTAGGCCTGGCTTGCGCAATCAGCCCCAGCATTTT
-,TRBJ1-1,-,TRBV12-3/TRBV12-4,CASIAGVEAFF,TGTGCCAGCATCGCAGGGGTGGAAGCTTTCTTT
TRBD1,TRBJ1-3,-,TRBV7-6,CASSPDRVDGNTIYF,TGTGCCAGCAGCCCCGACAGGGTAGATGGAAACACCATATATTTT
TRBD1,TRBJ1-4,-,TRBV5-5,CASSLSPGGAPGEKLFF,TGTGCCAGCAGCTTGTCCCCAGGGGGCGCCCCCGGTGAAAAACTGTTTTTT
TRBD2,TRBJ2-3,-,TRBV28,CASSPLSGGAGDTQYF,TGTGCCAGCAGCCCCCTTAGCGGGGGGGCGGGAGATACGCAGTATTTT
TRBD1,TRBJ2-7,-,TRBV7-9,CASSLGTGVSYEQYF,TGTGCCAGCAGCTTAGGTACAGGGGTCTCCTACGAGCAGTACTTC
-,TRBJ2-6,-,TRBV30,CAWSSGLSGANVLTF,TGTGCCTGGAGTTCAGGCCTCTCTGGGGCCAACGTCCTGACTTTC
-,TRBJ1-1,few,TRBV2,CASSEMLEKAFF,TGTGCCAGCAGTGAAATGTTGGAGAAAGCTTTCTTT
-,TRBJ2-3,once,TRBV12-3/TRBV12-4,CASRRLSTDTQYF,TGTGCCAGCAGGAGGCTGAGCACAGATACGCAGTATTTT
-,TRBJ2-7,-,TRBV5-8,CASSLYSTYEQYF,TGTGCCAGCAGCTTATACAGCACCTACGAGCAGTACTTC
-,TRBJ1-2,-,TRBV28,CASSPRTIETYGYTF,TGTGCCAGCAGCCCCCGGACTATTGAGACCTATGGCTACACCTTC